Here is one T cell receptor beta chain with its context. An end of the junction does not agree with germline; a read error may underlie this. This sample stems from a study of identical twins. TCRdb itself ran the 5' RACE reads through MiXCR, one entry per CDR3 protein. The sample consists of 210,000 or so distinct CDR3 sequences, less than 20% of them appearing once. The CDR3 is 14 amino acids. The same data also went into a second study, on T cells expressing NK-cell markers. That work adds: Specificity for HCMV among expanded NKG2C+ T cell clones was not established.

This clonotype was obtained from a woman aged 18-35 years in good health. The chain links TRBV12-3 or TRBV12-4 to TRBJ1-1; D uncertain. Sequencing was done on a sample of CD8+ T cells sorted from blood. The CDR3: CASSPSPLNAEAFF. CDR3 bases: TGTGCCAGCAGCCCAAGCCCCTTGAACGCTGAAGCTTTCTTT.